This passage covers 8 T cell receptor beta chains from one sample sequenced in a study of CXCR3-negative and CXCR3-positive naive CD8 T cells. Study-level points and caveats: More hydrophobic TRB CDR3s occurred in CXCR3-positive than in CXCR3-negative naive cells.

UMI-tagged TRB cDNA libraries were built via 5' RACE. From the 5' RACE reads, TCRdb lists one entry per CDR3 protein and no DNA. Found here are roughly 7,300 distinct CDR3 sequences; the top ten clones hold 1.3% to 1.5%. Antigens of these TCRs are unknown. The sequencing input was naive CXCR3+ CD8+ T cells from blood. Subset: CD45RO-CCR7+CD27+CD95- naive CD8+ T cells expressing CXCR3 (TNR3+). The receptors were sampled from a human donor in good health. Some clones in this sample may be carry-over from other donors' samples.

The CDR3 reads CASSLGQGAGEQFF. J is TRBJ2-1 and V is TRBV12-3 or TRBV12-4; the TRBD1 assignment by TCRdb is unverifiable without DNA. This CDR3 spans 14 amino acids.

J is TRBJ2-5 and V is TRBV25-1; TCRdb gives TRBD2 as the D gene, but with no DNA this cannot be confirmed. Germline V CDR1 and CDR2: MGHDK, SYGVNS. The CDR3 runs 17 residues. The CDR3 spells CASRQPGLAGDEETQYF. Supplemented by reference TRBV25-1 and TRBJ2-5, the full variable domain reads EADIYQTPRYLVIGTGKKITLECSQTMGHDKMYWYQQDPGMELHLIHYSYGVNSTEKGDLSSESTVSRIRTEHFPLTLESARPSHTSQYLCASRQPGLAGDEETQYFGPGTRLLVL.

The chain carries TRBV18 and TRBJ2-2; the TCRdb D gene call, TRBD2, has no DNA to confirm it. CDR3 size: 17 residues. CDR1 and CDR2 from the germline V gene are KGHSH and LQKENI. CDR3 in amino acids: CASSPPTKAGDTGELFF.

The chain carries TRBV5-1 and TRBJ2-7. Germline lookup yields CDR1 SGHRS and CDR2 YFSETQ. This CDR3 region has 14 residues. CDR3 in amino acids: CASSLAQNSYEQYF.

The chain recombines TRBV11-2 with TRBJ2-1; TCRdb returns TRBD1, unconfirmable since there is no DNA. Germline V lookup: CDR1 SGHAT, CDR2 FQNNGV. The CDR3 consists of 14 residues. CDR3 sequence: CASSFGTGSDEQFF.

The gene calls are TRBV10-1 and TRBJ2-5; the TCRdb call, TRBD1, lacks DNA for checking. CDR1 is WNHNN, CDR2 SYGVQD, per germline (reference sequence). The CDR3 is 12 amino acids. The CDR3 sequence: CASGDGQETQYF.

The chain couples TRBV7-6 to TRBJ2-5. This CDR3 contains 15 residues. Germline V gives CDR1 SGHVS, CDR2 FNYEAQ. This chain's CDR3 is CASSLGGSDKETQYF. Variable domain in full (rest from reference TRBV7-6 and TRBJ2-5): GAGVSQSPRYKVTKRGQDVALRCDPISGHVSLYWYRQALGQGPEFLTYFNYEAQQDKSGLPNDRFSAERPEGSISTLTIQRTEQRDSAMYRCASSLGGSDKETQYFGPGTRLLVL.

The chain combines TRBV10-1 with TRBJ2-5; there is no DNA to check the TCRdb D call of TRBD2. The CDR3 loop spans 17 amino acids. CDR1 is WNHNN, CDR2 SYGVQD, per germline (reference sequence). CDR3 amino acids: CASSESLGLAEQETQYF.